This entry describes one TCR beta chain. Its antigen is currently unknown. The CDR3 has 16 residues. Looked up from germline, CDR1 is MGHRA and CDR2 is YSYEKL. With 0 bases removed from V and 3 bases from J, the gap between germline ends came to 12 bases. cDNA reverse transcribed from extracted RNA served as the sequencing template. Sequencing was performed with immunoSEQ multiplex PCR; in TCRdb, only in-frame clones are kept and a portion is missing. Of roughly 190,000 clones listed, approximately 67% are singletons. The data derive from a study of CD8+ T cells in alopecia areata. Stated treatment: oral pan-JAK inhibitor, 5-10 mg twice daily. Study findings and constraints: Sequencing of scalp samples also includes resident alphabeta T cells from normal skin. With tofacitinib ongoing, many expanded lesional clones persisted in both scalp and blood.

Material: CD4+ T cells sorted from blood, obtained around week 47, from a patient treated with tofacitinib. This TCR was sampled from a human donor with alopecia areata. The genes are TRBV4-1 and TRBJ2-1, with D maybe TRBD1 (5 bases). The CDR3: CASSQEQAVLYNEQFF. Here the CDR3 DNA reads TGCGCCAGCAGCCAAGAACAGGCAGTCCTCTACAATGAGCAGTTCTTC.